This entry features one TCR beta chain sequence. This clone's antigen is unknown. No much larger clonotype is one base removed from it; base qualities were not supplied. The time point tag for this specimen amounts to: baseline before first vaccination. Vaccinee samples came from UK trials COV001 and COV002, including a single-blind randomized controlled phase 2/3 trial of AZD1222 (ChAdOx1 nCoV-19) in healthy adults. For TCRbeta chain sequencing, PBMC samples from trial participants were taken at day 0 and at day 28 after the second dose. These data come from a study of T cell responses to AZD1222 COVID-19 vaccine listed by TCRdb under 2021. Describing the broader study: Because spike-specific TCR depth and breadth did not differ between the two schedules, AZD1222 recipients who got a second dose at roughly 4 weeks were pooled with those who got a second dose at roughly 12 weeks. A total of 230 to 250 trial participants underwent TCR sequencing, of whom some 210 received two doses of AZD1222 and about 25 received two doses of the MenACWY control vaccine. Trial participants were enrolled by age into 18-55, 56-69 and 70-plus year subgroups, with approximately 160, 26 and 62 TCR-sequenced participants respectively.

Broader findings and caveats from the paper: The whole spike protein was spanned by vaccine-associated CD4 TCRs, and dominant responses were seen in regions 160-218 and 743-854. Participants were mostly white British and included more females than males, and it was suggested by the authors that clonal diversity may have been underestimated. Because no day 14 peak-response samples were available, repertoires were characterized only after the peak T cell response. In the small 56-69-year group, the increase in depth fell short of significance, most likely because of low power. Only a handful of AZD1222 recipients were SARS-CoV-2 seropositive at baseline, limiting conclusions about previously exposed vaccinees. Reportedly, close to half of the unique spike-specific TCRs recognized epitopes lying outside the regions that are mutated in the B.1.351 and B.1.1.7 variants. Spike-specific TCR breadth and depth rose significantly after two AZD1222 doses compared with day 0 and with MenACWY recipients.

The CDR3 regions of human TCRbeta chains were analyzed by immunosequencing. Regarding the original processing steps: TCRs in the repertoires were matched against a reference library of SARS-CoV-2-specific TCRs that had been generated with the MIRA antigen-specificity platform. Breadth was defined as the fraction of unique TCRs that were SARS-CoV-2-associated, and depth was defined as the fraction of total T cells that were SARS-CoV-2-associated. Using the MIRA data, every spike-specific TCR was mapped to the spike region that the TCR reacted to and assigned to either a CD4 or a CD8 class. Log10-transformed breadth and depth values were compared by one-way ANOVA with Sidak's multiple comparisons tests. TCRdb took over this immuneACCESS table, retaining in-frame rearrangements with V and J assigned. Such tables are incomplete; in checked studies, under half of the missing clones stem from an unresolved V gene, and the remainder is unexplained. Clonal size and the V and J genes are those of that table, whereas D and trimming came from the DNA. In this sample the table shows 60,000 or so clones, roughly 88% of which occur a single time. About 19% of the sample belongs to the ten largest clones.

Measured from the cysteine to the phenylalanine, the CDR3 is 17 residues long. Of the read, only the CDR3 DNA is kept; its 51 bases are in frame from base 1. From the germline V gene, CDR1 is KGHDR and CDR2 is SFDVKD. The junction shows trimming of 3 bases on V and 1 base on J, and the gene matches do not reach 3 bases of it. The material was peripheral blood, obtained on day 0 of AZD1222 vaccination. This TCR was sampled from an adult in good health. The receptor chain draws on TRBV24-1 and TRBJ2-6; 9 bases in the junction line up with TRBD1. The CDR3 region has the sequence CATSDPDRGSGANVLTF. The nucleotide sequence reads as follows: TGTGCCACCAGTGATCCCGACAGGGGGTCTGGGGCCAACGTCCTGACTTTC.